The source of this T cell receptor (beta chain) is a study of blood T cell repertoires in COVID-19. Study-wide background: The samples span acute and convalescent COVID-19 from the United States, Italy and Spain.

The germline gives CDR1 ENHRY, CDR2 SYGVKD. CDR3 length equals 11 residues. TCRdb keeps only in-frame clones here, not all; method: immunoSEQ multiplex PCR. This sample has almost 500,000 clones, with approximately 90% found just once. As to this clone: A junction end diverges from the germline sequence, so it may reflect a read error.

This receptor was taken from a woman in her sixties who had recovered from COVID-19. The chain couples TRBV10-3 to TRBJ2-7; possible D gene TRBD2, 6 bases. Sequences were obtained from PBMCs or T cells enriched from blood (not recorded which). The chain's CDR3 is CATRGTGRLHF. The CDR3 DNA is TGTGCCACCCGGGGGACGGGTCGGCTACACTTC.